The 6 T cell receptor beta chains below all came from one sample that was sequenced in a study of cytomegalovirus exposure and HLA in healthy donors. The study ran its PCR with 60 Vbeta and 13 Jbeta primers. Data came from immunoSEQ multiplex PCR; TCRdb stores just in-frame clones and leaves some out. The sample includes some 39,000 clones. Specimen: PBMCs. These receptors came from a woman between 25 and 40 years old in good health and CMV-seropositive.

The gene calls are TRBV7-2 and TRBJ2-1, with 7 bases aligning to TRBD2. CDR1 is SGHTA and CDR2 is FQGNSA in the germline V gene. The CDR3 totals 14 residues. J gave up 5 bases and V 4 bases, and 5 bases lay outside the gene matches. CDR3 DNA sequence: TGTGCCAGCAGCTCTACGGGGACTAACAATGAGCAGTTCTTC. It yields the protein CASSSTGTNNEQFF.

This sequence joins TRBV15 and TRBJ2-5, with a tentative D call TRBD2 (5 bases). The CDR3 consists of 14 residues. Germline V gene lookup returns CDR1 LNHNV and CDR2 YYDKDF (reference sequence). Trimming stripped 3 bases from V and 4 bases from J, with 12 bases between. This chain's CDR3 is CATSSHAGRETQYF. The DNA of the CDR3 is TGTGCCACCAGCAGTCATGCGGGCCGAGAGACCCAGTACTTC.

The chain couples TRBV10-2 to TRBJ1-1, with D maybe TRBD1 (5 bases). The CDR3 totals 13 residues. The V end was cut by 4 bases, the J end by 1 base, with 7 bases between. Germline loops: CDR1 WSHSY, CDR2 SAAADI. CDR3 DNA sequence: TGCGCCAGCAGTGCCCAGGGGAACACTGAAGCTTTCTTT. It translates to CASSAQGNTEAFF.

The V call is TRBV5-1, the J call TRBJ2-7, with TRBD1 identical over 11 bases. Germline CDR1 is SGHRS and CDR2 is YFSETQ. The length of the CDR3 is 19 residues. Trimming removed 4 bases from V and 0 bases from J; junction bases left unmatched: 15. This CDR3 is CASSQGQGATLLFSYEQYF. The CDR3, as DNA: TGCGCCAGCAGCCAAGGACAGGGGGCTACTCTCCTTTTCTCCTACGAGCAGTACTTC.

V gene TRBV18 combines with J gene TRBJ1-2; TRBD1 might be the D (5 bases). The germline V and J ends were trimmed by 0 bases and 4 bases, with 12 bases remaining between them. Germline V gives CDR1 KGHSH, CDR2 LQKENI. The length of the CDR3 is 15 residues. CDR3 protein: CASSPPGEVIYGYTF. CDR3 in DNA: TGTGCCAGCTCACCACCGGGGGAGGTAATCTATGGCTACACCTTC.

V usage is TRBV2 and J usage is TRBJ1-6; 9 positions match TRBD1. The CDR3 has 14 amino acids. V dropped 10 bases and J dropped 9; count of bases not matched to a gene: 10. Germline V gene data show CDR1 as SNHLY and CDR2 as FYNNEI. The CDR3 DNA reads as TGTGCCATACGGAGAGGGACAGGGTCTTCACCCCTCCACTTT. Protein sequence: CAIRRGTGSSPLHF.